Here is one T cell receptor (beta chain) with its context. Its cognate antigen is unknown. Generated by immunoSEQ multiplex PCR, the TCRdb table keeps only in-frame clones and is missing some. Of about 61,000 clones listed, around 80% are singletons. These data come from a study of memory CD4+ T cells and cytomegalovirus serostatus. Study-level background: This sample comes from healthy Belgian adults, under 10 CMV seropositive, around 26 seronegative. Study-wide results and caveats: Suggested: most of the CMV-linked TCR signature lies in CD4+ memory cells.

Single viable CD3+CD4+CD8-CD45RO+ cells were sorted as the memory CD4+ T cells. Germline lookup yields CDR1 LNHNV and CDR2 YYDKDF (reference sequence). The CDR3 has 14 residues. V shed 1 base and J shed 9 bases, with 15 bases lying between them. The gene calls are TRBV15 and TRBJ1-1; D is undetermined. The source of this sequence is an adult in good health and CMV-seronegative. Some clones in this sample may be carry-over from other donors' samples. Specimen: memory CD4+ T cells from blood. The CDR3 DNA reads TGTGCCACCAGCAGAGGGCGAACGAGTTTAAAAGCTTTCTTT. Encoded protein: CATSRGRTSLKAFF. Combining the CDR3 with reference TRBV15 and TRBJ1-1 gives the whole variable domain DAMVIQNPRYQVTQFGKPVTLSCSQTLNHNVMYWYQQKSSQAPKLLFHYYDKDFNNEADTPDNFQSRRPNTSFCFLDIRSPGLGDTAMYLCATSRGRTSLKAFFGQGTRLTVV.